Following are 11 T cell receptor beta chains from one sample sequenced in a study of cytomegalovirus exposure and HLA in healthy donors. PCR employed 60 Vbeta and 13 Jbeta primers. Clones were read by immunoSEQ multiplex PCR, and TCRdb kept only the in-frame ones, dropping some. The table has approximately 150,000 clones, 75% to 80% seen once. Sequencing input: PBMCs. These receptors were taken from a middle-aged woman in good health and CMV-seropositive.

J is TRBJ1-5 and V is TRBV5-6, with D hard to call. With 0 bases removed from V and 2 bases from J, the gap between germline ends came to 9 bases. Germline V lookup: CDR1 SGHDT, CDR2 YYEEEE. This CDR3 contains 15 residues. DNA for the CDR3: TGTGCCAGCAGCTTGGTAGCCTTAGGCAATCAGCCCCAGCATTTT. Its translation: CASSLVALGNQPQHF.

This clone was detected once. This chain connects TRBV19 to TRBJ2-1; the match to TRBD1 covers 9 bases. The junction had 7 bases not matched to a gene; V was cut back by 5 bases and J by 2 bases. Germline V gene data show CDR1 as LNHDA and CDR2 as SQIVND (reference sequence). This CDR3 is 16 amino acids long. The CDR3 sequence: CASSFRGQGAYNEQFF. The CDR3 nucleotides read TGTGCCAGTAGTTTCCGGGGACAGGGAGCCTACAATGAGCAGTTCTTC.

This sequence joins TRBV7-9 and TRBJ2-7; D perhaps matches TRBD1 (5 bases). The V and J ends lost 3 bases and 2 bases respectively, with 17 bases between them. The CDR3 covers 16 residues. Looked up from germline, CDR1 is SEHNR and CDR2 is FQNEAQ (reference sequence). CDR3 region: CASSLGRTNSPYEQYF. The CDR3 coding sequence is TGTGCCAGCAGCTTGGGGCGGACCAACTCCCCCTACGAGCAGTACTTC.

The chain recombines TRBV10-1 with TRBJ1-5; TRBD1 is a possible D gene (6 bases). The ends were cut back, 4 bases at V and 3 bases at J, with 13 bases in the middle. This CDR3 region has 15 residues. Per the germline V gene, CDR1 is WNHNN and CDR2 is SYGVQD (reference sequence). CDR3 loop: CASSGSGADNQPQHF. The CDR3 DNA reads TGCGCCAGCAGTGGATCAGGGGCGGACAATCAGCCCCAGCATTTT.

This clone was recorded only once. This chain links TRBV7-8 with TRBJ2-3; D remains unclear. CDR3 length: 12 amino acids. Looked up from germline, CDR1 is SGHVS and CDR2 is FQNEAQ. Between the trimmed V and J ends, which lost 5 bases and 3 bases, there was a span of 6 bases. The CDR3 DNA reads TGTGCCAGCAGCACTCAAACAGATACGCAGTATTTT. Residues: CASSTQTDTQYF.

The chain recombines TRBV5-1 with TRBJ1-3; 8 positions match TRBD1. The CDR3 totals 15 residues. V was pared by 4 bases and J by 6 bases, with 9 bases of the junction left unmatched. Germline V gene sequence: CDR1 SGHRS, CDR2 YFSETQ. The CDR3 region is CASSRGQGAANTIYF. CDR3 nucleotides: TGCGCCAGCAGCCGAGGACAGGGAGCGGCAAACACCATATATTTT. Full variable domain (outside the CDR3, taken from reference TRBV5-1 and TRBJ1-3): KAGVTQTPRYLIKTRGQQVTLSCSPISGHRSVSWYQQTPGQGLQFLFEYFSETQRNKGNFPGRFSGRQFSNSRSEMNVSTLELGDSALYLCASSRGQGAANTIYFGEGSWLTVV.

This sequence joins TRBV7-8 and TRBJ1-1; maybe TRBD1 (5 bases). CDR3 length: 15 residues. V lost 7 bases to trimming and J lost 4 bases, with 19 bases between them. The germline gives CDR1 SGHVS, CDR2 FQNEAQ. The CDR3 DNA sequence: TGTGCCAGCACCCTTAGCCAGGGAGGGAGCACTGAAGCTTTCTTT. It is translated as CASTLSQGGSTEAFF.

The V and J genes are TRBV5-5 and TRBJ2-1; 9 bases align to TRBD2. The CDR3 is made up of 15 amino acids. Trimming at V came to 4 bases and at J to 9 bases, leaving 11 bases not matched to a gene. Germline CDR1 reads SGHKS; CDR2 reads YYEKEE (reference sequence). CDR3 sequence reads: CASSTLAGYPAEQFF. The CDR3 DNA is TGTGCCAGCAGCACGCTAGCGGGATACCCAGCTGAGCAGTTCTTC.

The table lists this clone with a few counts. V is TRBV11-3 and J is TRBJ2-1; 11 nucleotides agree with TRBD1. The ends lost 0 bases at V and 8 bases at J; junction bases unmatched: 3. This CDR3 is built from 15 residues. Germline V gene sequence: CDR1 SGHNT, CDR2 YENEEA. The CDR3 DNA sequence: TGTGCCAGCAGCTTAGAGGGACAGGGGGTCCATGAGCAGTTCTTC. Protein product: CASSLEGQGVHEQFF.

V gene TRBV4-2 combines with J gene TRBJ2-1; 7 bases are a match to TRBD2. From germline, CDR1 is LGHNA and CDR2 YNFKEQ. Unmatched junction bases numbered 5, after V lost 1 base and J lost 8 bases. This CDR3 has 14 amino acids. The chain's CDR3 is CASSQGRERYEQFF. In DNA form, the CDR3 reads TGTGCCAGCAGCCAAGGGCGGGAGAGGTATGAGCAGTTCTTC.

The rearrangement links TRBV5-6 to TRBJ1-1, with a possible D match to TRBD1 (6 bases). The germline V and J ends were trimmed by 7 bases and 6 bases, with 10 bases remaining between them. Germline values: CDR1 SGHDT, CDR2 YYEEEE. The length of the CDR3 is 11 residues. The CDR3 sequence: CASSQGSEAFF. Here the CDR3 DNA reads TGTGCCAGCTCCCAGGGGTCTGAAGCTTTCTTT.